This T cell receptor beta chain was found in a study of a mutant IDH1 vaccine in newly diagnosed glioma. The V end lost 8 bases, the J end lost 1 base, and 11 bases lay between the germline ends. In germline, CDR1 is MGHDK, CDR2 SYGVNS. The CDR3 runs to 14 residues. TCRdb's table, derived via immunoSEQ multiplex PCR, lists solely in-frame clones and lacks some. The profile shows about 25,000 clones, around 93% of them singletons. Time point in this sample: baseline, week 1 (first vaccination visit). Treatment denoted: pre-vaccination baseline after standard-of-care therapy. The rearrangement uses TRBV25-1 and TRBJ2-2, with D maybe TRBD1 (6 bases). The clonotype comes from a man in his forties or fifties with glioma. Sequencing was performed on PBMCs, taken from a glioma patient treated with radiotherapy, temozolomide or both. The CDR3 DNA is TGTGCCAGCTCGGGACACTGGAACACCGGGGAGCTGTTTTTT. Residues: CASSGHWNTGELFF. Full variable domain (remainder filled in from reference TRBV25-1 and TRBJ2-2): EADIYQTPRYLVIGTGKKITLECSQTMGHDKMYWYQQDPGMELHLIHYSYGVNSTEKGDLSSESTVSRIRTEHFPLTLESARPSHTSQYLCASSGHWNTGELFFGEGSRLTVL.